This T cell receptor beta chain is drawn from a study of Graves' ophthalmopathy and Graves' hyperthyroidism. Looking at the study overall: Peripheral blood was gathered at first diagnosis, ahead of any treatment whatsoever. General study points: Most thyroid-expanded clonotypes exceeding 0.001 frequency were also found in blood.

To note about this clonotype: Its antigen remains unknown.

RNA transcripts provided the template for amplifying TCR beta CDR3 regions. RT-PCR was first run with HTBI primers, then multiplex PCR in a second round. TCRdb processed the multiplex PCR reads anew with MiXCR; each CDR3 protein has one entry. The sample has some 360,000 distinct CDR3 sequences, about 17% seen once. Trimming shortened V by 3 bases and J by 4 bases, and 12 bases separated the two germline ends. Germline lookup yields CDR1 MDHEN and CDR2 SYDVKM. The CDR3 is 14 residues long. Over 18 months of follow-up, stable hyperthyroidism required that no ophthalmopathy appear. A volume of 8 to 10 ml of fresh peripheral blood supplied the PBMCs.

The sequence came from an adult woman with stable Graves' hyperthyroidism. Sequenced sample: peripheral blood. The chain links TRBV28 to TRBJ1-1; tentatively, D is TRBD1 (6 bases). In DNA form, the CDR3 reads TGTGCCAGCAGTTTGGGGGGCATGGGCACTGAAGCTTTCTTT. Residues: CASSLGGMGTEAFF.